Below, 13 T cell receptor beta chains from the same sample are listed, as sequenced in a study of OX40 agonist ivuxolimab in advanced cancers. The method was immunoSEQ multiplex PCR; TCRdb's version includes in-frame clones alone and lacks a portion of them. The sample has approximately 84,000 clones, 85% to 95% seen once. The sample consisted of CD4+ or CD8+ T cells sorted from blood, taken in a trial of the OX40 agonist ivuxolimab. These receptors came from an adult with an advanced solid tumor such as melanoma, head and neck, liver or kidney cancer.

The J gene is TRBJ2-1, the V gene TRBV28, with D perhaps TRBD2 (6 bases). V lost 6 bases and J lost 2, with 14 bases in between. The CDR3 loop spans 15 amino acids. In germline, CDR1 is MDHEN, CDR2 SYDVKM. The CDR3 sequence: CASSRRGRAYNEQFF. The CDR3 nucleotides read TGTGCCAGCAGCCGGCGGGGCCGCGCCTACAATGAGCAGTTCTTC. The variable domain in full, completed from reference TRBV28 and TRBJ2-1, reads DVKVTQSSRYLVKRTGEKVFLECVQDMDHENMFWYRQDPGLGLRLIYFSYDVKMKEKGDIPEGYSVSREKKERFSLILESASTNQTSMYLCASSRRGRAYNEQFFGPGTRLTVL.

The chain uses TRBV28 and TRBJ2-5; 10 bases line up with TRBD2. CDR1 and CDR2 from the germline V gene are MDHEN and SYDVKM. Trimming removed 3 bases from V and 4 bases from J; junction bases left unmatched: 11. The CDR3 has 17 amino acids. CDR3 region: CASSFWSASGRGETQYF. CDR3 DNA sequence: TGTGCCAGCAGTTTCTGGTCGGCTAGCGGGAGAGGAGAGACCCAGTACTTC.

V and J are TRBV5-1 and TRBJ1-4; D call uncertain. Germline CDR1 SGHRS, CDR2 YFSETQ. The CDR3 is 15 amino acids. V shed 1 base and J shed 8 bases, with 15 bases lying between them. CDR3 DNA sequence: TGCGCCAGCAGCTTGATCGATCCCCGCTGGGAAAAACTGTTTTTT. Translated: CASSLIDPRWEKLFF.

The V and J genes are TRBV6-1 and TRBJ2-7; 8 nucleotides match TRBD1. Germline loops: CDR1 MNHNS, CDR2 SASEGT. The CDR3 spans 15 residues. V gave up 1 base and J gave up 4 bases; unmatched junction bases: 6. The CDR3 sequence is CASSEGGRGQYEQYF. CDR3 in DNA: TGTGCCAGCAGTGAAGGCGGCAGGGGGCAGTACGAGCAGTACTTC.

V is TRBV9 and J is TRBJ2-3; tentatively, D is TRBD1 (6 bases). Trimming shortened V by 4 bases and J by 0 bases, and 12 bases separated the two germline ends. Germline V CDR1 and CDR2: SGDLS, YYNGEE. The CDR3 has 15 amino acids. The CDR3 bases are TGTGCCAGCAGCCCCAGGGGTCAGAGCACAGATACGCAGTATTTT. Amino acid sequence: CASSPRGQSTDTQYF.

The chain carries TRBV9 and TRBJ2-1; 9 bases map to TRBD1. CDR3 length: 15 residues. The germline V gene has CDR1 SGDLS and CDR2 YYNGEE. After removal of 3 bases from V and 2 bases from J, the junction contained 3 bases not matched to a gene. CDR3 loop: CASSATGGPYNEQFF. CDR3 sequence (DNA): TGTGCCAGCAGCGCCACAGGGGGCCCCTACAATGAGCAGTTCTTC.

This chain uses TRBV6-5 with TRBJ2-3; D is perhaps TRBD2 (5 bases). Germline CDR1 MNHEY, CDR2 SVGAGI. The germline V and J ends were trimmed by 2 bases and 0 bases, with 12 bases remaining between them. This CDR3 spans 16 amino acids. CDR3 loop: CASSYLAGPSTDTQYF. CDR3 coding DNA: TGTGCCAGCAGTTACCTGGCGGGTCCTAGCACAGATACGCAGTATTTT.

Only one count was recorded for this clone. CDR3 protein: CASSSGPETEAFF. CDR3 sequence (DNA): TGTGCCAGCAGTTCAGGTCCGGAGACTGAAGCTTTCTTT. The J gene is TRBJ1-1, the V gene TRBV6-1; D unresolved. Trimming cost V 5 bases and J 5 bases, with 12 bases left between them. The CDR3 runs to 13 residues. Germline loops: CDR1 MNHNS, CDR2 SASEGT.

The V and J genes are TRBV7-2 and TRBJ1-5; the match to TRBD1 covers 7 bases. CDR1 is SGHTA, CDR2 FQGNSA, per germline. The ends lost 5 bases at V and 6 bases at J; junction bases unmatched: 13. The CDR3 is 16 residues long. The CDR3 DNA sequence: TGTGCCAGCAGCCCAGGGGGGACTGGAGGTGTTCAGCCCCAGCATTTT. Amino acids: CASSPGGTGGVQPQHF.

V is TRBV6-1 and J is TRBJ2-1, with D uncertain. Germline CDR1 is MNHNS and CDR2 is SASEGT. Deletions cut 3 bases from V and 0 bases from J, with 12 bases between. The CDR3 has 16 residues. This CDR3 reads CASSDLGLSSYNEQFF. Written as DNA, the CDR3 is TGTGCCAGCAGTGATTTGGGTCTGAGCTCCTACAATGAGCAGTTCTTC.

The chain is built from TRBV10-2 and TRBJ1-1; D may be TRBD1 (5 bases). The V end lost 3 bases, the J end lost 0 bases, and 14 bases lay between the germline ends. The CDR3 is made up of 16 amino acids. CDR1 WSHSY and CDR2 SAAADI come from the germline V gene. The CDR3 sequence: CASSDRMGLMNTEAFF. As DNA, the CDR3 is TGCGCCAGCAGTGACAGGATGGGACTTATGAACACTGAAGCTTTCTTT.

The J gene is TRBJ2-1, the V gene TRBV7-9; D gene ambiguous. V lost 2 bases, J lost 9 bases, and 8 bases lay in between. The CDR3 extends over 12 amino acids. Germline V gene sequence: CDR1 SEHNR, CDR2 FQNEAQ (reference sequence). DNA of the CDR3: TGTGCCAGCAGCTTAACTATAAGTGAGCAGTTCTTC. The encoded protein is CASSLTISEQFF.

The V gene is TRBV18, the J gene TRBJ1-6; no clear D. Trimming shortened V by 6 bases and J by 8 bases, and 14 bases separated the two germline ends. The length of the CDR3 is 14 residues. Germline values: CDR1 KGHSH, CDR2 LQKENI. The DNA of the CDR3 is TGTGCCAGCTCGCGGACGGAAGAAGATTCACCCCTCCACTTT. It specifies CASSRTEEDSPLHF.